Listed below are T cell receptor beta chains from one sample, sequenced in a study of long-term antiretroviral therapy in people with HIV. The table came from immunoSEQ multiplex PCR; TCRdb's copy has only in-frame clones and leaves some out. The sample lists under 35,000 clones, roughly 95% seen once, with over 2% in the top ten. Sequencing used unsorted PBMCs, obtained approximately 6.6 years after starting antiretroviral therapy. These receptors were obtained from a man in his thirties or forties with HIV. Both conserved end residues are part of each CDR3. D genes are given only for firm matches. A clone size is listed for some rows: how often the clone was seen (once, few, many), or a class if it is expanded.

v_call	d_call	clone_size	j_call	cdr3_aa	cdr3_nt
TRBV4-2	TRBD2	.	TRBJ2-7	CASSQGVGEGRFAEQYF	TGTGCCAGCAGCCAAGGGGTTGGGGAGGGCCGATTCGCCGAGCAGTACTTC
TRBV6-5	.	.	TRBJ1-4	CASRGYNEKLFF	TGTGCCAGCAGGGGGTATAATGAAAAACTGTTTTTT
TRBV11-2	.	.	TRBJ1-4	CASSWTAEKLFF	TGTGCCAGCAGCTGGACAGCTGAAAAACTGTTTTTT
TRBV6-6	.	.	TRBJ1-1	CASSTREMNTEAFF	TGTGCCAGCAGTACCCGGGAAATGAACACTGAAGCTTTCTTT
TRBV7-2	TRBD2	.	TRBJ2-1	CASSPPGGGRGLYNEQFF	TGTGCCAGCAGCCCGCCCGGGGGCGGGAGGGGACTCTACAATGAGCAGTTCTTC
TRBV15	TRBD1	.	TRBJ2-7	CATSRVVDRVPPYEQYF	TGTGCCACCAGCAGAGTGGTGGACAGGGTCCCTCCCTACGAGCAGTACTTC
TRBV4-3	TRBD1	.	TRBJ1-1	CASAQGAGTEAFF	TGCGCCAGCGCACAGGGGGCGGGCACTGAAGCTTTCTTT
TRBV29-1	.	.	TRBJ1-2	CSVFPVALGDNYGYTF	TGCAGCGTTTTCCCGGTCGCTTTAGGGGATAACTATGGCTACACCTTC
TRBV4-2	.	.	TRBJ2-1	CASSQEKGGHNEQFF	TGTGCCAGCAGCCAAGAAAAAGGCGGGCACAATGAGCAGTTCTTC
TRBV28	.	.	TRBJ1-5	CASSYNRPNQPQHF	TGTGCCAGCAGCTATAACAGGCCCAATCAGCCCCAGCATTTT
TRBV5-6	TRBD2	.	TRBJ2-2	CASSLLRSGRLNTGELFF	TGTGCCAGCAGCTTGCTTCGTAGCGGGAGGTTGAACACCGGGGAGCTGTTTTTT
TRBV7-2	.	.	TRBJ1-4	CASSLTGVSGEKLFF	TGTGCCAGCAGCTTAACGGGGGTCTCTGGGGAAAAACTGTTTTTT
TRBV6-1	.	.	TRBJ2-5	CASGEGLEETQYF	TGTGCCAGCGGGGAAGGGCTGGAAGAGACCCAGTACTTC
TRBV6-5	TRBD1	.	TRBJ1-1	CAIKQGAEAFF	TGTGCTATAAAGCAGGGGGCTGAAGCTTTCTTT
TRBV7-2	.	.	TRBJ1-6	CASSLAPRRGMPPLHF	TGTGCCAGCAGCTTAGCCCCCAGGAGGGGTATGCCACCCCTCCACTTT
TRBV6-1	.	.	TRBJ1-5	CASSGGAHRGRQPQHF	TGTGCCAGCAGTGGAGGGGCCCATCGGGGGAGGCAGCCCCAGCATTTT
TRBV14	.	.	TRBJ2-5	CASSPSLWGPGAQYF	TGTGCCAGCAGCCCCTCTTTATGGGGCCCCGGGGCCCAGTACTTC
TRBV4-3	TRBD1	.	TRBJ2-3	CASSQGQGTTQYF	TGCGCCAGCAGCCAAGGACAGGGTACCACGCAGTATTTT
TRBV6-5	.	.	TRBJ2-3	CASSWSDTDTQYF	TGTGCCAGCAGTTGGTCCGACACAGATACGCAGTATTTT
TRBV6-5	.	.	TRBJ2-7	CASSHTGEQYF	TGTGCCAGCAGCCACACTGGGGAGCAGTACTTC
TRBV5-1	.	.	TRBJ1-5	CASSLAGMEPQHF	TGCGCCAGCAGCTTAGCGGGGATGGAGCCCCAGCATTTT
TRBV6-1	.	once	TRBJ2-7	CASTFGLTQYEQYF	TGTGCCAGCACTTTTGGACTAACCCAGTACGAGCAGTACTTC
TRBV11-2	.	.	TRBJ2-7	CASSPRRDYEQYF	TGTGCCAGCAGCCCCCGGAGGGACTACGAGCAGTACTTC
TRBV6-6	.	.	TRBJ1-3	CASSYPTRDTIYF	TGTGCCAGCAGTTACCCCACAAGGGACACCATATATTTT
TRBV7-8	.	.	TRBJ1-3	CASSFGGNTIYF	TGTGCCAGCAGCTTCGGTGGAAACACCATATATTTT
TRBV6-6	.	.	TRBJ1-1	CASSYGGGYTEAFF	TGTGCCAGCAGTTATGGGGGGGGATACACTGAAGCTTTCTTT
TRBV7-2	.	.	TRBJ2-7	CASSLQPSYEQYF	TGTGCCAGCAGCTTACAGCCCTCCTACGAGCAGTACTTC
TRBV10-3	.	.	TRBJ1-2	CAISEDRGQTYYGYTF	TGTGCCATCAGTGAGGATCGGGGCCAAACATACTATGGCTACACCTTC
TRBV19	TRBD1	.	TRBJ1-1	CASGHRGTEAFF	TGTGCCAGTGGCCACAGGGGCACTGAAGCTTTCTTT
TRBV25-1	.	.	TRBJ1-1	CASVGMNTEAFF	TGTGCCAGTGTCGGGATGAACACTGAAGCTTTCTTT
TRBV7-6	.	.	TRBJ1-4	CASSLLGPTNEKLFF	TGTGCCAGCAGCTTACTGGGGCCAACTAATGAAAAACTGTTTTTT
TRBV4-3	.	once	TRBJ2-3	CASSQELASDTQYF	TGCGCCAGCAGCCAAGAGCTAGCTTCAGATACGCAGTATTTT
TRBV7-6	TRBD2	once	TRBJ2-1	CASSFIAGGNMWNEQFF	TGTGCCAGCAGCTTCATAGCGGGAGGAAATATGTGGAATGAGCAGTTCTTC
TRBV2	.	.	TRBJ1-1	CASSEWGGTEAFF	TGTGCCAGCAGTGAATGGGGAGGTACTGAAGCTTTCTTT
TRBV4-3	.	.	TRBJ1-5	CASSPDTNQPQHF	TGCGCCAGCAGCCCAGACACGAATCAGCCCCAGCATTTT
TRBV9	.	.	TRBJ2-2	CASGDGELFF	TGTGCCAGCGGGGACGGGGAGCTGTTTTTT
TRBV2	TRBD1	few	TRBJ2-7	CASSDIRGQGRYEQYF	TGTGCCAGCAGTGACATTAGGGGACAGGGAAGATACGAGCAGTACTTC